The sequence of this T cell receptor (beta chain) was determined in a study of blood T cells in healthy people across ages. For the second PCR, which ran for roughly 6 to 11 cycles, a sample-barcoded 5' primer and a J-beta primer mix were used. MiXCR, run by TCRdb on the 5' RACE reads, gives a single entry per CDR3 protein. The table shows over 600,000 distinct CDR3 sequences, with 35% to 50% occurring only once. The specimen sequenced was blood. This sequence was found in a man of 80 years or more in good health.

The CDR3, as DNA: TGTGCCAGCAGGAGGGGGTCGAACACCGGGGAGCTGTTTTTT. Translating it yields CASRRGSNTGELFF. This chain joins TRBV6-2 or TRBV6-3 and TRBJ2-2; the D gene is possibly TRBD1 (6 bases). The V gene lost 6 bases and the J gene lost 0 bases, with 8 bases spanning the gap. This CDR3 spans 14 amino acids. CDR1 is MNHEY and CDR2 is SVGEGT in the germline V gene.